These T cell receptor beta chains were read from a single sample in a study of T cells in Graves' hyperthyroidism and ophthalmopathy. TCRdb independently ran MiXCR on the multiplex PCR reads; one entry per CDR3 protein. In the table there are about 580,000 distinct CDR3 sequences, about 45% of which are singletons. Sample: peripheral blood or thyroid tissue (not recorded which). These receptors came from a woman between 18 and 29 years old with Graves' hyperthyroidism. Each CDR3 is given with its conserved first and last residue. The order of the fields is J gene, clone size, D gene, V gene, CDR3 protein, CDR3 DNA. The D gene is left open where the match is weak. Rows give clone size only sometimes, using once, few, many, or a class for an expanded clone.

TRBJ1-1 | . | . | TRBV29-1 | CSVEGDGTKNTEAFF | TGCAGCGTTGAGGGAGACGGGACGAAAAACACTGAAGCTTTCTTT
TRBJ2-7 | many | TRBD1 | TRBV2 | CASGQGPGEQYF | TGTGCCAGCGGACAGGGGCCTGGGGAGCAGTACTTC
TRBJ1-1 | . | . | TRBV30 | CAWRRWKWRTNTEAFF | TGTGCCTGGAGGAGATGGAAGTGGCGGACGAACACTGAAGCTTTCTTT
TRBJ1-3 | . | . | TRBV7-9 | CAGSLEAGNSGNTIYF | TGTGCCGGCAGCTTAGAGGCAGGGAACTCCGGAAACACCATATATTTT
TRBJ1-3 | many | . | TRBV20-1 | CSAEGQPGNTIYF | TGCAGTGCGGAGGGGCAGCCAGGAAACACCATATATTTT
TRBJ2-2 | . | . | TRBV7-6 | CASSSRLRENTGELFF | TGTGCCAGCAGCTCTCGTCTGCGGGAGAACACCGGGGAGCTGTTTTTT
TRBJ1-5 | many | . | TRBV20-1 | CSATGLSDQPQHF | TGCAGTGCTACCGGGCTTTCAGATCAGCCCCAGCATTTT
TRBJ1-2 | . | . | TRBV29-1 | CRDAGPSGDYGYTF | TGCAGGGACGCCGGACCCTCCGGGGACTATGGCTACACCTTC
TRBJ1-1 | many | . | TRBV12-3/TRBV12-4 | CASSSLRGGTEAFF | TGTGCCAGCAGCTCCTTGAGAGGGGGCACTGAAGCTTTCTTT
TRBJ2-2 | once | TRBD2 | TRBV7-2 | CASSLVGSGSGTGELFF | TGTGCCAGCAGCTTAGTGGGTAGCGGGAGTGGCACCGGGGAGCTGTTTTTT
TRBJ2-7 | few | TRBD2 | TRBV20-1 | CSARTSGGLYEQYF | TGCAGTGCTAGGACTAGCGGGGGATTATACGAGCAGTACTTC
TRBJ2-5 | . | TRBD2 | TRBV29-1 | CSVGRVGGPFSETQYF | TGCAGCGTTGGCAGGGTGGGAGGGCCCTTTTCCGAGACCCAGTACTTC
TRBJ2-7 | few | . | TRBV7-8 | CASSLVAGHEQYF | TGTGCCAGCAGCTTAGTGGCAGGCCACGAGCAGTACTTC
TRBJ2-5 | many | . | TRBV11-3 | CASSLVVGRETQYF | TGTGCCAGCAGCTTAGTAGTTGGAAGGGAGACCCAGTACTTC
TRBJ2-1 | . | . | TRBV12-3/TRBV12-4 | CASSPVQGGVDEQFF | TGTGCCAGCAGCCCCGTACAGGGTGGGGTGGATGAGCAGTTCTTC
TRBJ2-7 | many | . | TRBV6-1 | CASSSPGDVSYEQYF | TGTGCCAGCAGTAGCCCCGGGGACGTGTCCTACGAGCAGTACTTC
TRBJ2-2 | many | . | TRBV20-1 | CSARGYTGELFF | TGCAGTGCTAGGGGCTACACCGGGGAGCTGTTTTTT
TRBJ1-1 | . | . | TRBV2 | CASSFRRGMNTEAFF | TGTGCCAGCAGCTTCCGACGGGGGATGAACACTGAAGCTTTCTTT
TRBJ1-2 | many | . | TRBV4-2 | CASSQNHGLMDGYGYTF | TGTGCCAGCAGCCAAAATCACGGGCTGATGGACGGCTATGGCTACACCTTC
TRBJ1-6 | many | . | TRBV9 | CASSSRRDSNSPLHF | TGTGCCAGCAGCAGCCGCCGAGACAGTAATTCACCCCTCCACTTT
TRBJ1-5 | many | . | TRBV19 | CASSIRSIRAGGNQPQHF | TGTGCCAGTAGTATTCGTAGTATTCGGGCTGGGGGCAATCAGCCCCAGCATTTT
TRBJ1-5 | many | . | TRBV29-1 | CSVVTEGYSNQPQHF | TGCAGCGTTGTAACGGAGGGTTATAGCAATCAGCCCCAGCATTTT
TRBJ1-5 | . | . | TRBV29-1 | CSSPGLEQPQHF | TGCAGCTCACCGGGTTTGGAACAACCCCAGCATTTT
TRBJ2-5 | many | . | TRBV20-1 | CSARDLLAEETQYF | TGCAGTGCTAGAGATCTTTTAGCAGAGGAGACCCAGTACTTC
TRBJ1-2 | many | . | TRBV20-1 | CSARLDRNYGYTF | TGCAGTGCTAGATTGGACAGAAACTATGGCTACACCTTC